This T cell receptor beta chain was captured by sequencing in a study of OX40 agonist ivuxolimab in advanced cancers. At the level of the study: The group had a mean age of roughly 65 years, ranged from roughly 23 to 85, and was 82.7% male. Three patients, one with hepatocellular carcinoma and two with cutaneous melanoma, responded partially. Overall study findings and caveats: Clonal expansion by week 6 occurred in CD4+ and CD8+ blood T cells (at 0.1 to 3.0 mg/kg).

Produced via immunoSEQ multiplex PCR; TCRdb's table is partial and in-frame only. Among fewer than 30,000 clones listed, around 80% were seen once. Germline values: CDR1 SGHDT, CDR2 YYEEEE. Trimming shortened V by 2 bases and J by 0 bases, and 8 bases separated the two germline ends. CDR3 size: 14 residues. Comment on this clone: Antigen: not known.

The source was CD4+ or CD8+ T cells sorted from blood, collected in a trial of the OX40 agonist ivuxolimab. This receptor was taken from an adult with an advanced solid tumor such as melanoma, head and neck, liver or kidney cancer. The chain links TRBV5-6 to TRBJ1-2, with D hard to call. In nucleotides, the CDR3 is TGTGCCAGCAGCTTTTTGGTTGCTAACTATGGCTACACCTTC. Its protein is CASSFLVANYGYTF.